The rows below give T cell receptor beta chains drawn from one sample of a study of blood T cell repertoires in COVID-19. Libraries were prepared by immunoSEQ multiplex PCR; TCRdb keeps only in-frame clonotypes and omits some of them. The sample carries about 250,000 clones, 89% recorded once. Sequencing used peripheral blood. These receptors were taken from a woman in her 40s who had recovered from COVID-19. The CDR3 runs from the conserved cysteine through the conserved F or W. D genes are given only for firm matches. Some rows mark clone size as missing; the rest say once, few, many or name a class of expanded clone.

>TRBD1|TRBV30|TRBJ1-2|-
CAWKGGGDYGYTF
TGTGCCTGGAAAGGAGGGGGCGACTATGGCTACACCTTC
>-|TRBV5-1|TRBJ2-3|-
CASSLAGSPEDTQYF
TGCGCCAGCAGCTTGGCAGGGTCCCCGGAAGATACGCAGTATTTT
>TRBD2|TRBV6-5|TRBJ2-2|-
CASDSGPTGELFF
TGTGCCAGCGATAGCGGGCCAACCGGGGAGCTGTTTTTT
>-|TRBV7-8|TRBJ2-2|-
CASSPLPGASTGELFF
TGTGCCAGCAGCCCCCTGCCGGGAGCTAGCACCGGGGAGCTGTTTTTT
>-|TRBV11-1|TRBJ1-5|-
CASSPAALGGQPQHF
TGTGCCAGCAGCCCAGCGGCCCTTGGGGGCCAGCCCCAGCATTTT
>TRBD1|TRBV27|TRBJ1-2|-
CASSLSAIRIRDSDSYGYTF
TGTGCCAGCAGTTTAAGTGCAATCAGGATTCGGGACAGCGATAGCTATGGCTACACCTTC
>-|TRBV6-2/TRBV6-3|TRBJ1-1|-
CASSYGHLYTEAFF
TGTGCCAGCAGTTACGGGCACCTGTATACTGAAGCTTTCTTT
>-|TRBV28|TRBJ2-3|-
CASSFNTQGSGTDTQYF
TGTGCCAGCAGTTTCAACACCCAGGGATCGGGCACAGATACGCAGTATTTT
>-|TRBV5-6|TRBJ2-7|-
CASRPRGNNYEQYF
TGTGCCAGCAGGCCTAGGGGGAATAACTACGAGCAGTACTTC
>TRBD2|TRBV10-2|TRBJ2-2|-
CATRGLAETGELFF
TGCGCCACCCGAGGACTAGCGGAAACCGGGGAGCTGTTTTTT
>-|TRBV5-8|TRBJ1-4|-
CASSSGRMGANEKLFF
TGTGCCAGCAGCTCCGGACGGATGGGAGCTAATGAAAAACTGTTTTTT
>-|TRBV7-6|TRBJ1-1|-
CASSPFRAGMNTEAFF
TGTGCCAGCAGCCCTTTTCGGGCAGGGATGAACACTGAAGCTTTCTTT
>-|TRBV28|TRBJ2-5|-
CASSLETQYF
TGTGCCAGCAGTCTGGAGACCCAGTACTTC
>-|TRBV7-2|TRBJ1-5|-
CASSFGGSTGAQHF
TGTGCCAGCAGCTTCGGAGGTTCGACCGGTGCCCAGCATTTT
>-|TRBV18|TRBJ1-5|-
CASSRTVGGGDQPQHF
TGTGCCAGCTCACGAACCGTGGGCGGGGGGGATCAGCCCCAGCATTTT
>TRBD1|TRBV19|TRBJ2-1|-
CASSSRDRGNEQFF
TGTGCCAGTAGTAGCCGGGACAGGGGAAATGAGCAGTTCTTC
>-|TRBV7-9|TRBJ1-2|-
CASSLVAEANYGYTF
TGTGCCAGCAGCTTAGTCGCGGAAGCTAACTATGGCTACACCTTC
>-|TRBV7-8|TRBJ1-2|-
CASSLGPIGGDIGYTF
TGTGCCAGCAGCTTAGGACCAATTGGAGGGGATATTGGCTACACCTTC
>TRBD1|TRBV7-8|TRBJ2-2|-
CASSRQGITGELFF
TGTGCCAGCAGTCGACAGGGGATCACCGGGGAGCTGTTTTTT
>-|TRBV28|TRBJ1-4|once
CASSTDVGQMDEKLFF
TGTGCCAGCAGCACCGACGTGGGGCAAATGGATGAAAAACTGTTTTTT
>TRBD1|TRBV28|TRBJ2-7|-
CASRTTTGTGTYEQYF
TGTGCCAGCAGAACTACCACCGGGACAGGTACCTACGAGCAGTACTTC
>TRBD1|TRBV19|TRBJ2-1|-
CASRLGQGGNNEQFF
TGTGCCAGTAGATTAGGACAGGGGGGCAACAATGAGCAGTTCTTC
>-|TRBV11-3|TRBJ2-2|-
CASSPRGGELFF
TGTGCCAGCAGCCCCAGGGGCGGGGAGCTGTTTTTT
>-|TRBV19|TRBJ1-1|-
CASQIYRAGNTEAFF
TGTGCCAGCCAAATTTACAGGGCCGGAAACACTGAAGCTTTCTTT
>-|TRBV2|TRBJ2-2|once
CASSVGAGELFF
TGTGCCAGCAGTGTTGGAGCCGGGGAGCTGTTTTTT
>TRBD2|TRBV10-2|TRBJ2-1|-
CASSESGTSGSEQFF
TGCGCCAGCAGTGAGTCGGGGACTAGCGGGTCTGAGCAGTTCTTC
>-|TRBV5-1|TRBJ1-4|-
CASSLGGQTGGEKLFF
TGCGCCAGCAGCTTGGGGGGCCAAACGGGAGGTGAAAAACTGTTTTTT
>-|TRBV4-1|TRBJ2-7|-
CASSQETLAYYEQYF
TGCGCCAGCAGCCAAGAAACTCTAGCGTACTACGAGCAGTACTTC
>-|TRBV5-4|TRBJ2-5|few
CASSLGQGETQYF
TGTGCCAGCAGCTTGGGGCAGGGAGAGACCCAGTACTTC
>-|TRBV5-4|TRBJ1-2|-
CASSLFGGAYGYTF
TGTGCCAGCAGCTTATTTGGGGGCGCCTATGGCTACACCTTC
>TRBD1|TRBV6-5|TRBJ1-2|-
CASSYAGQGELGYTF
TGTGCCAGCAGTTACGCGGGACAGGGGGAGCTTGGCTACACCTTC
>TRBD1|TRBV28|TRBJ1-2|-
CATQDRGRRDGYTF
TGTGCCACCCAGGACAGGGGAAGACGAGATGGCTACACCTTC
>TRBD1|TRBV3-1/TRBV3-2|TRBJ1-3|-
CASSKTGNSGNTIYF
TGTGCCAGCAGCAAGACAGGGAACTCTGGAAACACCATATATTTT
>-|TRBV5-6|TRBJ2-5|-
CASSHRVAETQYF
TGTGCCAGCAGCCACAGGGTGGCGGAGACCCAGTACTTC
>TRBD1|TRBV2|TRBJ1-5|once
CASGPGTVNQPQHF
TGTGCCAGCGGTCCTGGGACAGTTAATCAGCCCCAGCATTTT
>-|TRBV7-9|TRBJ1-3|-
CASSSRGFAGNTIYF
TGTGCCAGCAGCTCACGGGGGTTCGCTGGAAACACCATATATTTT
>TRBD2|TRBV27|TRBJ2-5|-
CASSYVGRANRETQYF
TGTGCCAGCAGTTATGTCGGGAGGGCCAATAGAGAGACCCAGTACTTC
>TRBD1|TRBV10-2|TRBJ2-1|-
CASSQGPGQGMNEQFF
TGCGCCAGCAGTCAAGGACCGGGACAGGGAATGAATGAGCAGTTCTTC
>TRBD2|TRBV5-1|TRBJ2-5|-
CASKAKPGGGETQYF
TGCGCCAGCAAGGCCAAACCGGGAGGTGGGGAGACCCAGTACTTC
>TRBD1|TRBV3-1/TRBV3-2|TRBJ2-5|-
CASSPSDRETQYF
TGTGCCAGCAGCCCTTCGGACAGGGAGACCCAGTACTTC
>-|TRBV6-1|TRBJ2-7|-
CASSEAPTGVYEQYF
TGTGCCAGCAGTGAAGCGCCAACGGGGGTCTACGAGCAGTACTTC
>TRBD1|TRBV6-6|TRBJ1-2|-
CASSPQPGQGAVGYGYTF
TGTGCCAGCAGTCCGCAACCGGGACAGGGGGCGGTAGGGTATGGCTACACCTTC
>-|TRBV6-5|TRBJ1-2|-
CASSYFPLPRNYGYTF
TGTGCCAGCAGTTACTTCCCTTTACCCAGAAACTATGGCTACACCTTC
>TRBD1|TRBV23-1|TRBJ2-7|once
CASSRILDRDTLINNHEQYF
TGCGCCAGCAGTCGAATCCTTGACAGGGATACTCTCATCAATAACCACGAGCAGTACTTC
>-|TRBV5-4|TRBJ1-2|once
CASSLGPGYTF
TGTGCCAGCAGCTTGGGTCCAGGGTACACCTTC
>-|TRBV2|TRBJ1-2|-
CASRGDTSDYGYTF
TGTGCCAGCAGGGGGGACACGTCGGACTATGGCTACACCTTC
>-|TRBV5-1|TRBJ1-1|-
CASSFEREITEAFF
TGCGCCAGCAGCTTTGAGAGGGAGATCACTGAAGCTTTCTTT